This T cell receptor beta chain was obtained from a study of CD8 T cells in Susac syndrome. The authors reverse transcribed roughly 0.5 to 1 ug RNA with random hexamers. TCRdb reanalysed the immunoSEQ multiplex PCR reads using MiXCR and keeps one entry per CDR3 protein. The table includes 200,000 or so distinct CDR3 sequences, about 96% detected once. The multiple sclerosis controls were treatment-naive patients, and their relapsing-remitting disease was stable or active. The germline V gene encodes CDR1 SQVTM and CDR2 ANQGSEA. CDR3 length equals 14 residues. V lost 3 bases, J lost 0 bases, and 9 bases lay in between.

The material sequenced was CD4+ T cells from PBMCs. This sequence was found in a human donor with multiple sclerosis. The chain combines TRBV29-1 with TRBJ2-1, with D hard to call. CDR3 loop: CSVDWEPSYNEQFF. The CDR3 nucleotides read TGCAGCGTTGATTGGGAACCCTCCTACAATGAGCAGTTCTTC.